The next 5 T cell receptor beta chains were all read from a single sample in a study of blood T cell repertoires in COVID-19. The repertoire was sequenced with immunoSEQ multiplex PCR; TCRdb's copy has only in-frame clones and lacks some. The sample consists of more than 85,000 clones, almost 80% of them appearing once. Sequencing was done on a sample of peripheral blood. All receptors derive from a woman over 75 with active or convalescent COVID-19.

This clone was picked up one time. V usage is TRBV28 and J usage is TRBJ2-2; D uncertain. The CDR3 is 14 residues long. V was clipped by 2 bases and J by 3 bases, with 7 bases between them. Germline CDR1 MDHEN, CDR2 SYDVKM. Here the CDR3 DNA reads TGTGCCAGCAGTTTAGGGCAGGACACCGGGGAGCTGTTTTTT. Protein product: CASSLGQDTGELFF.

The chain uses TRBV7-2 and TRBJ2-5, with 10 bases identical to TRBD1. The V and J ends lost 5 bases and 5 bases, in that order; junction bases with no gene match: 17. This CDR3 has 18 amino acids. Per germline, CDR1 SGHTA and CDR2 FQGNSA. The chain's CDR3 is CASSQGLTRQGAGETQYF. The CDR3 DNA follows: TGTGCCAGCAGCCAAGGATTAACAAGACAGGGGGCTGGGGAGACCCAGTACTTC.

The chain employs TRBV2 and TRBJ2-7; 7 nucleotides line up with TRBD2. This CDR3 has 14 amino acids. CDR1 and CDR2 (germline): SNHLY, FYNNEI. V was pared by 4 bases and J by 1 base, with 4 bases of the junction left unmatched. CDR3 loop: CASSVGSGSYEQYF. In DNA, the CDR3 is TGTGCCAGCAGTGTTGGTAGCGGGTCCTACGAGCAGTACTTC.

V and J are TRBV3-1 (or the pseudogene TRBV3-2) and TRBJ2-7, with D uncertain. Looked up from germline, CDR1 is LGHDT and CDR2 is YNNKEL (reference sequence). This CDR3 has 15 residues. The V end was cut by 4 bases, the J end by 3 bases, with 16 bases between. CDR3 sequence reads: CASSPRFWPDYEQYF. The DNA for the CDR3 is TGTGCCAGCAGCCCTAGATTTTGGCCGGACTACGAGCAGTACTTC.

The chain employs TRBV6-5 and TRBJ2-7; weak D call: TRBD1 (6 bases). The CDR3 totals 15 residues. V lost 6 bases to trimming and J lost 3 bases, with 18 bases between them. CDR1 is MNHEY, CDR2 SVGAGI, per germline. The CDR3 loop reads CASSLSGTRHYEQYF. CDR3 coding DNA: TGTGCCAGCAGCCTGTCAGGGACAAGACACTACGAGCAGTACTTC.